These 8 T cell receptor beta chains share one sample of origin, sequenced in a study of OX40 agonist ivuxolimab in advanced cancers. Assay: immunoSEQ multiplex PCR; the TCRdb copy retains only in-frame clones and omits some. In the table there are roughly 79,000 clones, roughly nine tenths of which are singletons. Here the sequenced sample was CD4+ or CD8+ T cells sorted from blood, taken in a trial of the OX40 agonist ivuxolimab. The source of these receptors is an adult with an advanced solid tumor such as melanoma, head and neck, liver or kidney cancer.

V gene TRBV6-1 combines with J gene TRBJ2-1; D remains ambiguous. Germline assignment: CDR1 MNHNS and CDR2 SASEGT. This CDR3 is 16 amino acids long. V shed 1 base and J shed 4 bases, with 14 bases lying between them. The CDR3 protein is CASSEERAVLYNEQFF. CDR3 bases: TGTGCCAGCAGTGAAGAAAGGGCAGTCCTATACAATGAGCAGTTCTTC.

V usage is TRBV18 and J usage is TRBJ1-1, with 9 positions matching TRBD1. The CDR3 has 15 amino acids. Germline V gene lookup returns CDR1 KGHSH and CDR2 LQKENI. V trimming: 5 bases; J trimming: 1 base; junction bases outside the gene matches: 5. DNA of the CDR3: TGTGCCAGCTCAGAACGGACAGGGGAGAACACTGAAGCTTTCTTT. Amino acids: CASSERTGENTEAFF.

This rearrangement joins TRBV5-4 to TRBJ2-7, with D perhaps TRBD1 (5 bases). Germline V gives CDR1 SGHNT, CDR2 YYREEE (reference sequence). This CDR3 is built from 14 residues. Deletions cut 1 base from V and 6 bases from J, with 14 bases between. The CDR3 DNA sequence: TGTGCCAGCAGCTTGCCCGGGCAGGGTTCCGAGCAGTACTTC. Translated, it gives CASSLPGQGSEQYF.

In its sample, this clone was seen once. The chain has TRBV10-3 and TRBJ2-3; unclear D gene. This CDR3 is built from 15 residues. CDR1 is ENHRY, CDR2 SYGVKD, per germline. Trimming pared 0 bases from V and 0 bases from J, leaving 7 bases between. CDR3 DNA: TGTGCCATCAGTGAGTCGACCGCTAGCACAGATACGCAGTATTTT. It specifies CAISESTASTDTQYF.

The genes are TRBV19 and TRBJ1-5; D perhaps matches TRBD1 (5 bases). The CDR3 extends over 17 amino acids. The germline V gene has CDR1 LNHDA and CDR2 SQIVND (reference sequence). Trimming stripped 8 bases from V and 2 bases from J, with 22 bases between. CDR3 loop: CASSAGGSVVGNQPQHF. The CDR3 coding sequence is TGTGCCAGTTCTGCCGGGGGGTCGGTGGTTGGCAATCAGCCCCAGCATTTT.

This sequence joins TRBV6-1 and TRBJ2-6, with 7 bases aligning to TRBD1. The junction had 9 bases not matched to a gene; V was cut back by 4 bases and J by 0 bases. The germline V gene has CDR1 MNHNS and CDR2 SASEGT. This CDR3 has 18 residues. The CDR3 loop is CASSGSGTDFSGANVLTF. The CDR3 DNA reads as TGTGCCAGCAGTGGGTCCGGGACAGACTTCTCTGGGGCCAACGTCCTGACTTTC.

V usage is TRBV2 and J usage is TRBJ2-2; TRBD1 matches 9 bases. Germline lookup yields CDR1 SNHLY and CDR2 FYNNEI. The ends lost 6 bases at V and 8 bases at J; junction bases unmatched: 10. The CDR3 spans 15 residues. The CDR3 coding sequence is TGTGCCAGCAGATCGACCGGGACAGGGACGGGGGAGCTGTTTTTT. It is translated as CASRSTGTGTGELFF.

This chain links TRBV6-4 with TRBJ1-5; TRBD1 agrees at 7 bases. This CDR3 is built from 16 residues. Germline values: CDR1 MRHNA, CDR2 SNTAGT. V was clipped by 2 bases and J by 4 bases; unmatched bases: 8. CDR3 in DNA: TGTGCCAGCAGTGACCCCTCGACAGGGTCGAATCAGCCCCAGCATTTT. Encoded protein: CASSDPSTGSNQPQHF.